This TCR beta chain was retrieved from a study of CD8 T cells in ankylosing spondylitis. As the method for making TCR beta libraries, quantitative 5'-RACE with molecular barcodes was used. TCRdb re-called the 5' RACE reads with MiXCR, one entry per CDR3 protein. The sample consists of approximately 140,000 distinct CDR3 sequences, 40% to 50% of them appearing once. J was trimmed by 3 bases and V by 5 bases; bases with no gene match: 9. The CDR3 loop spans 15 amino acids. A note on this clonotype: The antigen is not known.

Study-level results: In reactive arthritis synovial fluid and blood, some motif variants had been reported before. It appeared that ankylosing spondylitis blood was characterized by a TCR beta motif of eight highly homologous variants. Disease-linked clones bore a CD8+ phenotype, appearing relatively rarely in peripheral blood.

Sequenced input: synovial fluid, either unsorted or a sorted T cell fraction (not recorded which). V gene TRBV12-3 or TRBV12-4 combines with J gene TRBJ1-1, with 7 bases lining up with TRBD1. The sequence derives from a male donor with ankylosing spondylitis. CDR3 coding DNA: TGTGCCAGCAGTCCCCTGGGGGACAGTCACACTGAAGCTTTCTTT. Translated, it gives CASSPLGDSHTEAFF.